These 9 T cell receptor beta chains were all obtained from the same sample, sequenced in a study of siplizumab effects on memory and regulatory T cells. Profiling relied on immunoSEQ multiplex PCR, and the TCRdb table lists in-frame clones only, not all of them. The sample includes some 100,000 clones, 94% of them seen just once. Sequenced input: Tregs sorted from blood. All receptors derive from a human donor in good health.

This rearrangement joins TRBV4-2 to TRBJ2-1; D possibly corresponds to TRBD2 (5 bases). Germline V gene lookup returns CDR1 LGHNA and CDR2 YNFKEQ. The CDR3 covers 14 residues. The germline V and J ends were trimmed by 3 bases and 11 bases, with 17 bases remaining between them. The DNA of the CDR3 is TGTGCCAGCAGCCACGGAAGAGGAGCGGCTAAGCAGTTCTTC. It yields the protein CASSHGRGAAKQFF.

This clone was counted only a few times. The V call is TRBV11-2, the J call TRBJ2-5; 7 bases are shared with TRBD1. V shed 2 bases, J shed 5 bases, and the junction held 8 bases outside the gene matches. The CDR3 contains 15 residues. The germline CDR1 and CDR2 sequences are SGHAT and FQNNGV. The CDR3 loop is CASSLRLARGETQYF. In DNA, the CDR3 is TGTGCCAGCAGCTTAAGGTTGGCCAGGGGGGAGACCCAGTACTTC. The complete variable domain, with remaining parts taken from reference TRBV11-2 and TRBJ2-5, reads EAGVAQSPRYKIIEKRQSVAFWCNPISGHATLYWYQQILGQGPKLLIQFQNNGVVDDSQLPKDRFSAERLKGVDSTLKIQPAKLEDSAVYLCASSLRLARGETQYFGPGTRLLVL.

The chain is built from TRBV5-1 and TRBJ1-1; D uncertain. Trimming shortened V by 3 bases and J by 7 bases, and 19 bases separated the two germline ends. The CDR3 is 15 amino acids. Germline CDR1 is SGHRS and CDR2 is YFSETQ. Here the CDR3 DNA reads TGCGCCAGCAGCTCCGTTCCGGGCCAGTATGTTGAAGCTTTCTTT. Amino acid sequence: CASSSVPGQYVEAFF.

This chain uses TRBV7-9 with TRBJ2-1, with unresolved D. CDR3 length equals 17 residues. Trimming stripped 1 base from V and 1 base from J, with 14 bases between. Germline V gene sequence: CDR1 SEHNR, CDR2 FQNEAQ (reference sequence). The CDR3 is CASSLVGFVGSYNEQFF. As DNA, the CDR3 is TGTGCCAGCAGCTTAGTTGGGTTCGTTGGGTCCTACAATGAGCAGTTCTTC.

The rearrangement links TRBV6-5 to TRBJ2-7, with D perhaps matching TRBD1 (5 bases). The CDR3 loop spans 12 amino acids. CDR1 is MNHEY and CDR2 is SVGAGI in the germline V gene. V gave up 10 bases and J gave up 6 bases, with 16 bases separating them. The CDR3 region has the DNA TGTGCCACATCAAAAGGGGTGGGCGAGCAGTACTTC. It yields the protein CATSKGVGEQYF.

This chain links TRBV5-6 with TRBJ1-1; the D gene is possibly TRBD1 (5 bases). The germline CDR1 and CDR2 sequences are SGHDT and YYEEEE. The CDR3 length is 15 residues. Trimming stripped 4 bases from V and 7 bases from J, with 20 bases between. CDR3 DNA: TGTGCCAGCAGCCTTAACAGGTCCCCGGTTAGTGAAGCTTTCTTT. Its translation: CASSLNRSPVSEAFF.

This clone has a single count. The chain combines TRBV7-3 with TRBJ1-1; perhaps TRBD1 as D (6 bases). V lost 2 bases and J 8 bases, leaving 12 bases between the germline ends. This CDR3 spans 13 amino acids. Germline V gene data show CDR1 as SGHTA and CDR2 as FQGTGA. The CDR3 DNA reads as TGTGCCAGCAGCTTAGCCACTACAGGGGAAGCTTTCTTT. This translates into CASSLATTGEAFF.

V gene TRBV5-6 combines with J gene TRBJ1-5; D perhaps matches TRBD1 (6 bases). CDR3 length: 16 residues. Germline CDR1 and CDR2: SGHDT and YYEEEE. V was pared by 0 bases and J by 3 bases, with 13 bases between. CDR3: CASSLGAGQLNQPQHF. Here the CDR3 DNA reads TGTGCCAGCAGCTTGGGAGCCGGACAGCTCAATCAGCCCCAGCATTTT.

The chain links TRBV6-5 to TRBJ2-7; either TRBD1 or TRBD2 may fit D (5 bases each). This CDR3 is 15 amino acids long. The germline CDR1 and CDR2 sequences are MNHEY and SVGAGI. V dropped 5 bases and J dropped 3 bases, with 17 bases sitting between them. For the CDR3, the DNA is TGTGCCAGCAGTCGAGCTCGGGACGGATACTACGAGCAGTACTTC. Translation gives CASSRARDGYYEQYF.